These T cell receptor beta chains were read from a single sample in a study of T cell repertoires in cytomegalovirus infection. In TCRdb, the reads were re-called with MiXCR into one record per CDR3 protein. The table records about 830,000 distinct CDR3 sequences, about 33% of them present only once. No cognate antigen is known for these TCRs. The starting material was cultured CD8+ T cells from PBMCs, obtained from culture after CMV antigen stimulation. The receptors come from a human donor in good health (CMV status not recorded). Some clones in this sample may be carry-over from other donors' samples. Each CDR3 is given with its conserved first and last residue. Fields, in order: clone size, J gene, D gene, V gene, CDR3 protein, CDR3 DNA. D genes are given only for firm matches. Size is omitted from some rows. Given values are once, few, many or a class for expanded clones.

size: NA
J: TRBJ1-2
D: NA
V: TRBV28
CDR3: CASRDPQWAAGLIVGYTF
DNA: TGTGCCAGCAGGGATCCGCAATGGGCAGCCGGGTTAATTGTTGGCTACACCTTC

size: NA
J: TRBJ2-7
D: NA
V: TRBV5-1
CDR3: CASSLGTALGSYEQYF
DNA: TGCGCCAGCAGCTTGGGGACAGCCCTCGGGTCCTACGAGCAGTACTTC

size: few
J: TRBJ1-5
D: NA
V: TRBV19
CDR3: CASQEGIYHQPQHF
DNA: TGTGCCAGCCAAGAGGGCATTTACCATCAGCCCCAGCATTTT

size: NA
J: TRBJ2-3
D: NA
V: TRBV6-1
CDR3: CASSPEQGPGDTQYF
DNA: TGTGCCAGCAGTCCGGAGCAGGGGCCTGGAGATACGCAGTATTTT

size: NA
J: TRBJ1-2
D: NA
V: TRBV7-9
CDR3: CASSPRDTHGGYTF
DNA: TGTGCCAGCAGCCCCCGGGACACCCATGGGGGCTACACCTTC

size: NA
J: TRBJ2-1
D: NA
V: TRBV6-6
CDR3: CASSYTSAGSYNEQFF
DNA: TGTGCCAGCAGTTACACATCGGCGGGGAGCTACAATGAGCAGTTCTTC

size: many
J: TRBJ1-2
D: NA
V: TRBV7-2
CDR3: CASSFRQTIYGYTF
DNA: TGTGCCAGCAGCTTCCGGCAAACCATCTATGGCTACACCTTC

size: few
J: TRBJ1-6
D: TRBD1
V: TRBV20-1
CDR3: CSAIPTGTSNSPLHF
DNA: TGCAGTGCTATTCCGACAGGGACGAGTAATTCACCCCTCCACTTT

size: NA
J: TRBJ1-5
D: TRBD1
V: TRBV6-2/TRBV6-3
CDR3: CASSWTGLGQPQHF
DNA: TGTGCCAGCAGCTGGACAGGGTTAGGTCAGCCCCAGCATTTT

size: NA
J: TRBJ2-6
D: NA
V: TRBV14
CDR3: CASSQVGSVGANVLTF
DNA: TGTGCCAGCAGCCAAGTAGGTAGTGTTGGGGCCAACGTCCTGACTTTC

size: few
J: TRBJ2-3
D: NA
V: TRBV4-3
CDR3: CASSQDQPSSTDTQYF
DNA: TGCGCCAGCAGCCAAGATCAACCGTCTAGCACAGATACGCAGTATTTT

size: NA
J: TRBJ2-1
D: NA
V: TRBV3-1
CDR3: CASSQDGTYSSSYNEQFF
DNA: TGTGCCAGCAGCCAAGACGGGACCTACTCGTCTTCCTACAATGAGCAGTTCTTC

size: few
J: TRBJ1-3
D: NA
V: TRBV7-6
CDR3: CASSFPRAGTSSGNTIYF
DNA: TGTGCCAGCAGCTTCCCTCGGGCGGGGACCAGCTCTGGAAACACCATATATTTT

size: few
J: TRBJ1-6
D: NA
V: TRBV6-1
CDR3: CASSEVADLRSPLHF
DNA: TGTGCCAGCAGTGAAGTAGCGGATCTCCGTTCACCCCTCCACTTT

size: NA
J: TRBJ2-1
D: TRBD2
V: TRBV11-2
CDR3: CASSPSGQYNEQFF
DNA: TGTGCCAGCAGCCCTAGCGGGCAATACAATGAGCAGTTCTTC

size: many
J: TRBJ1-1
D: NA
V: TRBV7-8
CDR3: CASSHPEVSTEAFF
DNA: TGTGCCAGCAGCCATCCTGAGGTGTCCACTGAAGCTTTCTTT

size: few
J: TRBJ1-2
D: NA
V: TRBV27
CDR3: CASSIKGTYGYTF
DNA: TGTGCCAGCAGTATTAAGGGGACCTATGGCTACACCTTC

size: NA
J: TRBJ1-5
D: TRBD1
V: TRBV4-1
CDR3: CASSQDGTGGQPQHF
DNA: TGCGCCAGCAGCCAAGACGGGACAGGTGGTCAGCCCCAGCATTTT